These 21 T cell receptor beta chains share one sample of origin, sequenced in a study of shared clonotypes between healthy human individuals. Only in-frame clones appear in the TCRdb table, and some are missing; sequencing was by immunoSEQ multiplex PCR. This table has about 1,800,000 clones, less than 95% appearing once. Naive CD8 cells were CD45RO-negative, positively selected for CCR7, excluding terminally differentiated effector memory CD45RA+ cells. Material: naive CD8+ T cells sorted from blood. These receptors were collected from a man aged 18 to 35 in good health.

V usage is TRBV5-6 and J usage is TRBJ2-2, with a possible D match to TRBD1 (7 bases). CDR3 length equals 14 residues. With 7 bases removed from V and 3 bases from J, the gap between germline ends came to 13 bases. The germline V gene has CDR1 SGHDT and CDR2 YYEEEE. The CDR3 here is CASHFRGDTGELFF. CDR3 DNA: TGTGCCAGCCACTTCAGGGGGGACACCGGGGAGCTGTTTTTT.

As for this clone: This sample includes further DNA sequences coding for the same CDR3. V is TRBV7-9 and J is TRBJ1-2; D not resolved. In germline, CDR1 is SEHNR, CDR2 FQNEAQ (reference sequence). There are 13 residues in the CDR3. V lost 1 base and J 2 bases, leaving 5 bases between the germline ends. CDR3 in amino acids: CASSLVGNYGYTF. The CDR3 nucleotides are TGTGCCAGCAGCTTAGTGGGGAACTATGGCTACACCTTC.

This clone was picked up a small number of times. The chain links TRBV19 to TRBJ2-1; no clear D. The CDR3 consists of 12 residues. The V and J ends lost 8 bases and 7 bases respectively, with 12 bases between them. The germline V gene has CDR1 LNHDA and CDR2 SQIVND (reference sequence). The CDR3 DNA is TGTGCCAGTGCCCTTGGGTGGAATGAGCAGTTCTTC. It specifies CASALGWNEQFF.

The chain employs TRBV9 and TRBJ1-5; D is possibly TRBD1 (6 bases). The germline V gene encodes CDR1 SGDLS and CDR2 YYNGEE. The CDR3 is 14 residues long. V lost 7 bases to trimming and J lost 0 bases, with 11 bases between them. CDR3 sequence: CASGGQYSNQPQHF. The CDR3 coding sequence is TGTGCCAGCGGCGGACAGTATAGCAATCAGCCCCAGCATTTT.

This clone was picked up one time. The genes are TRBV5-6 and TRBJ2-5; 10 positions match TRBD1. The CDR3 has 16 residues. V was clipped by 4 bases and J by 0 bases; unmatched bases: 6. CDR1 is SGHDT, CDR2 YYEEEE, per germline. The CDR3, as DNA: TGTGCCAGCAGCCATCCGGGACAGGGGAACCAAGAGACCCAGTACTTC. Its protein is CASSHPGQGNQETQYF.

This clone was picked up a small number of times. The chain carries TRBV6-1 and TRBJ1-2; D is unclear. Looked up from germline, CDR1 is MNHNS and CDR2 is SASEGT. Deletions cut 5 bases from V and 3 bases from J, with 10 bases between. The CDR3 is 13 amino acids. DNA of the CDR3: TGTGCCAGCAGTAGGCTGGGCGACTATGGCTACACCTTC. Encoded protein: CASSRLGDYGYTF.

For the CDR3, the DNA is TGCAGCGTGGCCACAGGGGTAAATGGCTACACCTTC. Its translation is CSVATGVNGYTF. This chain connects TRBV29-1 to TRBJ1-2; 7 bases match TRBD1. J gave up 6 bases and V 6 bases, and 7 bases lay outside the gene matches. From germline, CDR1 is SQVTM and CDR2 ANQGSEA. The CDR3 length is 12 residues.

The chain has TRBV5-1 and TRBJ2-7; no reliable D call. The germline V gene encodes CDR1 SGHRS and CDR2 YFSETQ. CDR3 length: 13 residues. Trimming removed 4 bases from V and 1 base from J, with 9 bases in between. The CDR3 DNA reads as TGCGCCAGCAGCCGTACAGAGTCCTACGAGCAGTACTTC. Translation: CASSRTESYEQYF.

This chain links TRBV15 with TRBJ2-7, with 9 bases fitting TRBD1. With 4 bases clipped from V and 1 base from J, the junction kept 2 bases outside the gene matches. The CDR3 covers 14 residues. From germline, CDR1 is LNHNV and CDR2 YYDKDF (reference sequence). The CDR3 DNA reads TGTGCCACCAGCATGGGACAGGGTTCCTACGAGCAGTACTTC. This encodes CATSMGQGSYEQYF.

The chain employs TRBV6-5 and TRBJ2-1; tentative D call: TRBD1 (5 bases). In germline, CDR1 is MNHEY, CDR2 SVGAGI. The CDR3 spans 12 residues. CDR3 sequence: CATGQGYNEQFF. CDR3 DNA: TGTGCGACCGGCCAGGGCTACAATGAGCAGTTCTTC.

The CDR3 reads CASSYSGTTEAFF. The CDR3 DNA is TGTGCCAGCAGTTACTCAGGGACCACTGAAGCTTTCTTT. The chain links TRBV6-5 to TRBJ1-1; TRBD1 is a possible D gene (5 bases). Germline CDR1 MNHEY, CDR2 SVGAGI. Trimming left V 0 bases short and J 4 bases short, with 6 bases between. This CDR3 is built from 13 residues.

This chain uses TRBV7-8 with TRBJ2-7; TRBD2 is a possible D gene (6 bases). This CDR3 contains 12 residues. Trimming shortened V by 8 bases and J by 5 bases, and 13 bases separated the two germline ends. Germline-derived CDR1 and CDR2 are SGHVS and FQNEAQ. The DNA of the CDR3 is TGTGCCAGCTTAGCGGCTTCTGACGAGCAGTACTTC. This encodes CASLAASDEQYF.

J is TRBJ2-7 and V is TRBV4-2; TRBD2 agrees at 11 bases. The CDR3 contains 14 residues. Germline assignment: CDR1 LGHNA and CDR2 YNFKEQ. With V trimmed by 4 bases and J by 6 bases, 5 bases remained unmatched. CDR3 nucleotides: TGTGCCAGCAGCCCTACCGGGACTAGCGGCGAGCAGTACTTC. Translation: CASSPTGTSGEQYF.

The sample holds one count of this clone. CDR3 sequence: CASSFGLAGGQGSDTQYF. The CDR3 nucleotides read TGTGCCAGCAGCTTTGGACTAGCGGGGGGCCAGGGCAGCGATACGCAGTATTTT. The chain links TRBV7-9 to TRBJ2-3; 14 positions match TRBD2. The J segment lost 6 bases and the V segment lost 3 bases, leaving 11 bases of the junction unmatched. CDR1 is SEHNR, CDR2 FQNEAQ, per germline (reference sequence). CDR3 length equals 18 residues.

This chain links TRBV7-2 with TRBJ2-7; D call uncertain. Germline CDR1 and CDR2: SGHTA and FQGNSA. The length of the CDR3 is 15 residues. Trimming cost V 2 bases and J 2 bases, with 13 bases left between them. CDR3: CASSLIRTVPYEQYF. The CDR3 nucleotides read TGTGCCAGCAGCTTAATACGTACAGTACCCTACGAGCAGTACTTC.

For this clone: This likely traces to a read error, being one base from a far larger clone. The CDR3 DNA reads as TGTGCCAGCGGCTTAGGCCCTCAGGGCTATGGCTACACCTTC. Its translation is CASGLGPQGYGYTF. V gene TRBV11-2 combines with J gene TRBJ1-2; possible D gene TRBD1, 5 bases. Germline values: CDR1 SGHAT, CDR2 FQNNGV. CDR3 length equals 14 residues.

The rearrangement joins TRBV19 to TRBJ1-6; D unresolved. This CDR3 contains 11 residues. Trimming stripped 6 bases from V and 7 bases from J, with 4 bases between. The germline gives CDR1 LNHDA, CDR2 SQIVND (reference sequence). The CDR3 loop reads CASSGNSPLHF. The CDR3 region has the DNA TGTGCCAGTAGCGGGAATTCACCCCTCCACTTT.

This chain uses TRBV2 with TRBJ2-3; D is perhaps TRBD1 (6 bases). Per the germline V gene, CDR1 is SNHLY and CDR2 is FYNNEI. The CDR3 is 15 amino acids. The germline V and J ends were trimmed by 1 base and 1 base, with 9 bases remaining between them. The CDR3 protein is CASSEEPGGTDTQYF. DNA for the CDR3: TGTGCCAGCAGTGAAGAACCAGGGGGCACAGATACGCAGTATTTT.

The genes are TRBV9 and TRBJ2-1, with 10 bases identical to TRBD2. The ends lost 3 bases at V and 4 bases at J; junction bases unmatched: 4. The CDR3 has 15 amino acids. The germline gives CDR1 SGDLS, CDR2 YYNGEE. The CDR3 region has the DNA TGTGCCAGCAGCGACCATAGCGGGGGGTACAATGAGCAGTTCTTC. This sequence encodes CASSDHSGGYNEQFF.

CDR3 residues: CASSQDEATYEQYF. Written as DNA, the CDR3 is TGTGCCAGCAGCCAAGATGAAGCTACCTACGAGCAGTACTTC. The chain uses TRBV4-2 and TRBJ2-7; D call uncertain. Germline values: CDR1 LGHNA, CDR2 YNFKEQ. The CDR3 covers 14 residues. V lost 0 bases, J lost 2 bases, and 8 bases lay in between.

This clone was observed a single time. The rearrangement joins TRBV5-4 to TRBJ2-1; D remains unclear. Trimming removed 3 bases from V and 2 bases from J, with 6 bases in between. Looked up from germline, CDR1 is SGHNT and CDR2 is YYREEE (reference sequence). CDR3 size: 13 residues. This CDR3 is CASSSAPYNEQFF. The CDR3 DNA reads as TGTGCCAGCAGCTCCGCACCCTACAATGAGCAGTTCTTC.